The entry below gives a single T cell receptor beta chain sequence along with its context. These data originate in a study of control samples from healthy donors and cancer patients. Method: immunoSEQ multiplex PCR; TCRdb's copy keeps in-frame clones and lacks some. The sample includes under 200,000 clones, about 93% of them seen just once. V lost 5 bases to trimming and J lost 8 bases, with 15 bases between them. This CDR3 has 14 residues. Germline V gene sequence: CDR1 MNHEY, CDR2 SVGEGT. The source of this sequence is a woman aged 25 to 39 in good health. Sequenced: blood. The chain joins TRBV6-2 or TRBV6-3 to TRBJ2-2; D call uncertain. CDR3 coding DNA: TGTGCCAGCAGTCCCCCCGACATTACGGGGGAGCTGTTTTTT. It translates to CASSPPDITGELFF.